Ten or more counts support the clone carrying this T cell receptor beta chain. Germline CDR1 is LGHDT and CDR2 is YNNKEL (reference sequence). The CDR3 is 16 residues long. V was pared by 3 bases and J by 3 bases, with 6 bases of the junction left unmatched. The authors built TCR beta libraries using iRepertoire HTBI primers and Arm-PCR of CDR3 regions. A single record per CDR3 protein comes from TCRdb applying MiXCR to the multiplex PCR reads. Seen here are approximately 440,000 distinct CDR3 sequences, 15% to 20% observed once, and the top ten hold 12%. The data belong to a study of regulatory T cells in long-lasting Graves disease. Documented time point: newly diagnosed GD, antithyroid drugs for less than 3 months. RNA isolated from PBMCs was used to make the TCR library. These same data were also listed under a study on T cells in Graves' hyperthyroidism and ophthalmopathy.

The sequencing used peripheral blood mononuclear cells (PBMCs), collected at new diagnosis, from a patient treated with antithyroid drugs. The receptor comes from a man aged 35 to 55 with Graves disease. The rearrangement joins TRBV3-1 to TRBJ2-3, with 10 nucleotides matching TRBD1. CDR3 in amino acids: CASSQLVGQGTDTQYF. The CDR3, as DNA: TGTGCCAGCAGCCAGCTTGTGGGACAGGGGACAGATACGCAGTATTTT.